These 25 T cell receptor beta chains originate from one sample sequenced in a study of blood T cells in healthy people across ages. PCR was performed a second time for about 7 to 12 cycles using a sample-barcoded 5' primer and a J-beta primer mix. Each CDR3 protein is one row after TCRdb ran MiXCR on the 5' RACE reads. The table includes about 1,600,000 distinct CDR3 sequences, roughly 40% detected once. Sequencing used blood. These receptors originate from a woman aged 18-30 years in good health.

CDR3 coding DNA: TGTGCCAGCAGGAAGACAGGGGGGACCTACGAGCAGTACTTC. Amino acids: CASRKTGGTYEQYF. The V call is TRBV12-3 or TRBV12-4, the J call TRBJ2-7; 9 bases map to TRBD1. The CDR3 sequence is 14 residues long. J gave up 2 bases and V 6 bases, and 5 bases lay outside the gene matches.

The chain links TRBV9 to TRBJ1-2; D may be TRBD1 (5 bases). The germline V gene has CDR1 SGDLS and CDR2 YYNGEE. The CDR3 length is 13 residues. The V gene lost 2 bases and the J gene lost 2 bases, with 7 bases spanning the gap. The CDR3 nucleotides are TGTGCCAGCAGCGTTAACAGGAACTATGGCTACACCTTC. The encoded protein is CASSVNRNYGYTF.

This clonotype was detected ten times or more. The junction and the germline gene differ at one end; a read error may be behind it. The chain has TRBV14 and TRBJ2-7; D is unclear. This CDR3 has 12 residues. Looked up from germline, CDR1 is SGHDN and CDR2 is FVKESK. Written as DNA, the CDR3 is TGCGCCAGCAGCCAACTGGGCTACGAGCAGTACTTC. Its protein product is CASSQLGYEQYF.

As concerns this clonotype: At one end the junction does not follow the germline gene, possibly because of a read error. The rearrangement joins TRBV3-1 to TRBJ1-3; D is undetermined. The CDR3 length is 13 residues. Germline V gives CDR1 LGHDT, CDR2 YNNKEL (reference sequence). The CDR3 spells CASSQDTGNTVYF. The CDR3 region has the DNA TGTGCCAGCAGCCAAGATACCGGAAACACCGTATATTTT.

This chain uses TRBV10-3 with TRBJ2-1; no clear D. In germline, CDR1 is ENHRY, CDR2 SYGVKD. The CDR3 runs to 13 residues. Trimming shortened V by 10 bases and J by 6 bases, and 16 bases separated the two germline ends. CDR3 bases: TGTGCCACGGATGTGGGATTCCGCAATGAGCAGTTCTTC. Translation: CATDVGFRNEQFF.

The V call is TRBV20-1, the J call TRBJ1-1; 7 nucleotides agree with TRBD1. The CDR3 consists of 18 residues. With 6 bases clipped from V and 1 base from J, the junction kept 20 bases outside the gene matches. CDR1 and CDR2 from the germline V gene are DFQATT and SNEGSKA (reference sequence). This CDR3 reads CSATGAGGQDRANTEAFF. The CDR3 bases are TGCAGTGCCACCGGGGCGGGAGGACAGGACCGGGCGAACACTGAAGCTTTCTTT.

The gene calls are TRBV20-1 and TRBJ2-1; TRBD2 aligns across 7 bases. CDR1 DFQATT and CDR2 SNEGSKA come from the germline V gene (reference sequence). The CDR3 runs 15 residues. The J segment lost 8 bases and the V segment lost 1 base, leaving 11 bases of the junction unmatched. CDR3 region: CSARGVAGVADEQFF. DNA for the CDR3: TGCAGTGCTAGAGGGGTGGCGGGGGTAGCGGATGAGCAGTTCTTC.

This chain connects TRBV7-6 to TRBJ2-1, with TRBD2 matching over 11 bases. Per the germline V gene, CDR1 is SGHVS and CDR2 is FNYEAQ. The CDR3 has 15 amino acids. The trim removed 4 bases at V and 7 bases at J, leaving 6 bases unmatched. The DNA of the CDR3 is TGTGCCAGCAGCTCACTAGCGGGAGCTTTGAATGAGCAGTTCTTC. Amino acid sequence: CASSSLAGALNEQFF.

This clonotype turned up a few times. The chain employs TRBV2 and TRBJ2-1, with D tentatively TRBD2 (6 bases). Germline CDR1 is SNHLY and CDR2 is FYNNEI. V gave up 6 bases and J gave up 7 bases, with 16 bases separating them. The CDR3 extends over 14 amino acids. Written as DNA, the CDR3 is TGTGCCAGCAGGGGGGGTTCGGGGGTTAATGAGCAGTTCTTC. It encodes CASRGGSGVNEQFF.

The V gene is TRBV28, the J gene TRBJ2-7; tentatively, D is TRBD2 (5 bases). Per the germline V gene, CDR1 is MDHEN and CDR2 is SYDVKM. The CDR3 runs 17 residues. Trimming stripped 2 bases from V and 3 bases from J, with 20 bases between. The CDR3 loop reads CASSLAGPVDWFYEQYF. CDR3 bases: TGTGCCAGCAGTTTAGCGGGCCCAGTAGATTGGTTCTACGAGCAGTACTTC. Filled out from reference TRBV28 and TRBJ2-7, the complete variable domain reads DVKVTQSSRYLVKRTGEKVFLECVQDMDHENMFWYRQDPGLGLRLIYFSYDVKMKEKGDIPEGYSVSREKKERFSLILESASTNQTSMYLCASSLAGPVDWFYEQYFGPGTRLTVT.

This rearrangement joins TRBV5-1 to TRBJ2-1, with 9 bases that match TRBD1. J gave up 5 bases and V 2 bases, and 8 bases lay outside the gene matches. The germline V gene encodes CDR1 SGHRS and CDR2 YFSETQ. The CDR3 has 16 amino acids. As DNA, the CDR3 is TGCGCCAGCAGCTTAGGGGGACAGGGTGCCCACAATGAGCAGTTCTTC. Its protein product is CASSLGGQGAHNEQFF.

The chain links TRBV5-1 to TRBJ2-7; 11 bases are shared with TRBD1. This CDR3 has 15 amino acids. In germline, CDR1 is SGHRS, CDR2 YFSETQ. The junction had 5 bases not matched to a gene; V was cut back by 4 bases and J by 2 bases. CDR3 in DNA: TGCGCCAGCAGCAACCCGGGACAGGGGGCCTACGAGCAGTACTTC. Translated, it gives CASSNPGQGAYEQYF.

A word on this clonotype: The junction shows a germline mismatch at one end, possibly a read error. The chain has TRBV27 and TRBJ1-5; TRBD1 agrees at 7 bases. Germline-derived CDR1 and CDR2 are MNHEY and SMNVEV (reference sequence). The CDR3 extends over 15 amino acids. The CDR3 is CATGRTGPINRPQHF. Written as DNA, the CDR3 is TGTGCCACCGGAAGGACAGGCCCAATCAATCGGCCCCAGCATTTT.

This clonotype turned up a few times. The chain uses TRBV6-6 and TRBJ2-7; TRBD2 aligns across 9 bases. The CDR3 extends over 15 amino acids. Germline values: CDR1 MNHNY, CDR2 SVGAGI (reference sequence). The J segment lost 7 bases and the V segment lost 2 bases, leaving 9 bases of the junction unmatched. The CDR3 sequence: CASSYNPSGTGEQYF. The CDR3 DNA reads as TGTGCCAGCAGTTACAATCCTAGCGGGACGGGGGAGCAGTACTTC.

This clonotype has more than one count but fewer than ten. CDR3 in DNA: TGTGCCAGCAGTGAATATGGTACAGGGGGGTACGAGCAGTACTTC. Its protein is CASSEYGTGGYEQYF. The chain recombines TRBV25-1 with TRBJ2-7; TRBD1 aligns across 8 bases. The CDR3 is 15 residues long. The V and J ends lost 0 bases and 4 bases, in that order; junction bases with no gene match: 5. Germline loops: CDR1 MGHDK, CDR2 SYGVNS.

The V call is TRBV12-5, the J call TRBJ2-7; TRBD1 aligns across 8 bases. V lost 5 bases, J lost 9 bases, and 6 bases stayed unmatched. From germline, CDR1 is LGHNT and CDR2 FRNRAP. The CDR3 contains 12 residues. In DNA, the CDR3 is TGTGCTAGTGGTCTAGGACAGGGAGGGCAGTACTTC. This translates into CASGLGQGGQYF.

CDR3 coding DNA: TGCAGTGCTAGCCCAGCAGCAGGCAGCGGGATGAACACCGGGGAGCTGTTTTTT. It yields the protein CSASPAAGSGMNTGELFF. The chain carries TRBV20-1 and TRBJ2-2; 7 nucleotides match TRBD2. The ends lost 3 bases at V and 1 base at J; junction bases unmatched: 14. In germline, CDR1 is DFQATT, CDR2 SNEGSKA (reference sequence). CDR3 length: 18 residues.

A remark on this clonotype: At one boundary the junction diverges from the germline segment, which might be a read error. The chain joins TRBV11-3 to TRBJ2-3; D might be TRBD1 or TRBD2, each matching 6 bases. CDR3 length: 18 amino acids. Germline assignment: CDR1 SGHNT and CDR2 YENEEA. The CDR3 is CTSSLGGTSISSTDTQYF. The CDR3, as DNA: TGTACCAGCAGCTTAGGGGGGACTTCAATTTCTAGCACAGATACGCAGTATTTT.

This clonotype was seen more than once but under ten times. The chain couples TRBV20-1 to TRBJ2-1; D call uncertain. The CDR3 runs 13 residues. Per the germline V gene, CDR1 is DFQATT and CDR2 is SNEGSKA (reference sequence). Between the trimmed V and J ends, which lost 5 bases and 3 bases, there was a span of 11 bases. This CDR3 reads CSAPLSLYNEQFF. The DNA of the CDR3 is TGCAGTGCTCCACTCTCCCTCTACAATGAGCAGTTCTTC.

The chain combines TRBV4-1 with TRBJ2-1, with 7 bases fitting TRBD2. The germline V gene encodes CDR1 MGHRA and CDR2 YSYEKL. The V and J ends lost 0 bases and 13 bases, in that order; junction bases with no gene match: 15. This CDR3 spans 16 amino acids. CDR3 DNA sequence: TGCGCCAGCAGCCAAGATAGGCTAGCGGTTCCTGGGACCCAGTTCTTC. This gives the protein CASSQDRLAVPGTQFF.

A few counts support this clonotype. V is TRBV10-3 and J is TRBJ1-2; unclear D gene. The CDR3 covers 12 residues. Germline V gene lookup returns CDR1 ENHRY and CDR2 SYGVKD. Trimming removed 2 bases from V and 4 bases from J, with 5 bases in between. The CDR3 spells CAISEGTYGYTF. CDR3 bases: TGTGCCATCAGTGAGGGCACCTATGGCTACACCTTC.

The J gene is TRBJ2-7, the V gene TRBV7-9; 9 nucleotides align to TRBD1. Germline CDR1 SEHNR, CDR2 FQNEAQ (reference sequence). After removal of 0 bases from V and 5 bases from J, the junction contained 5 bases not matched to a gene. This CDR3 has 15 residues. CDR3 nucleotides: TGTGCCAGCAGCTTAGCGATGACAGGGGGGCACGAGCAGTACTTC. It yields the protein CASSLAMTGGHEQYF.

This clonotype has more than one count but fewer than ten. The CDR3 protein is CSVELGGQLETQYF. The DNA for the CDR3 is TGCAGCGTTGAATTGGGGGGGCAGTTAGAGACCCAGTACTTC. This chain links TRBV29-1 with TRBJ2-5; D possibly corresponds to TRBD2 (7 bases). The germline gives CDR1 SQVTM, CDR2 ANQGSEA. CDR3 length equals 14 residues. V lost 2 bases, J lost 4 bases, and 14 bases lay in between.

This clonotype was observed a few times. The gene calls are TRBV18 and TRBJ2-1; weak D call: TRBD2 (6 bases). Germline values: CDR1 KGHSH, CDR2 LQKENI. V dropped 4 bases and J dropped 0 bases, with 13 bases sitting between them. This CDR3 is built from 16 residues. CDR3 nucleotide sequence: TGTGCCAGCTCACGGCCCCCTAGCGCCTCCTACAATGAGCAGTTCTTC. This sequence encodes CASSRPPSASYNEQFF.

Only a few counts were recorded for this clonotype. This chain connects TRBV20-1 to TRBJ2-7, with D perhaps TRBD2 (7 bases). This CDR3 has 14 amino acids. Trimming cost V 2 bases and J 0 bases, with 11 bases left between them. Germline assignment: CDR1 DFQATT and CDR2 SNEGSKA (reference sequence). The CDR3 region is CSARKRGGSYEQYF. In DNA form, the CDR3 reads TGCAGTGCTAGAAAGAGGGGGGGCTCCTACGAGCAGTACTTC.